This T cell receptor beta chain was obtained from a study of CD8+ T cells in alopecia areata. Turning to the study itself: Oral tofacitinib (5 to 10 mg twice daily) was administered to treated patients. Tofacitinib therapy took 6 to 18 months; 6 months off drug came after. Findings of the study overall: More clonal than normal scalp was lesional scalp, particularly alopecia totalis/universalis.

The CDR3 runs to 14 residues. Per the germline V gene, CDR1 is SGHTA and CDR2 is FQGNSA. V lost 3 bases and J 1 base, leaving 8 bases between the germline ends. Concerning this clone: What it recognizes is unknown.

TCR sequencing used cDNA made by reverse transcription of extracted RNA. Sequencing used immunoSEQ multiplex PCR; TCRdb keeps in-frame clones, though not all of them. Of hundreds of thousands of clones in the sample, 58% were seen once. The treatment here: oral pan-JAK inhibitor, 5-10 mg twice daily. This chain links TRBV7-2 with TRBJ2-3; D is undetermined. Sequenced material: CD4+ T cells sorted from blood, taken at week 24, from a patient treated with tofacitinib. The receptor was derived from a human donor with alopecia areata. The chain's CDR3 is CASSFDRGTDTQYF. In DNA, the CDR3 is TGTGCCAGCAGCTTTGATCGGGGCACAGATACGCAGTATTTT. Complete variable domain (other parts from reference TRBV7-2 and TRBJ2-3): GAGVSQSPSNKVTEKGKDVELRCDPISGHTALYWYRQSLGQGLEFLIYFQGNSAPDKSGLPSDRFSAERTGGSVSTLTIQRTQQEDSAVYLCASSFDRGTDTQYFGPGTRLTVL.